This T cell receptor beta chain comes out of a study of T cell repertoires in cytomegalovirus infection. Study-wide context: In public TCR beta signatures, there were indications of both CMV infection and matching HLA type.

The length of the CDR3 is 15 residues. Germline CDR1 is SNHLY and CDR2 is FYNNEI. Unmatched junction bases numbered 6, after V lost 5 bases and J lost 2 bases. Study-level results: CMV-specific TCR beta clonotypes restricted by HLA-C dominated the ex vivo response.

TCRdb analysed the reads with MiXCR anew, one entry per CDR3 protein. Of approximately 730,000 distinct CDR3 sequences detected, around 31% appear once; the ten largest clones hold 15% to 20%. About this clonotype: Its target is not known.

The sequence was collected from a human donor in good health (CMV status not recorded). Some clones in this sample may be carry-over from other donors' samples. This rearrangement joins TRBV2 to TRBJ1-5; 7 nucleotides align to TRBD1. The material was cultured PBMCs, obtained from culture after CMV antigen stimulation. CDR3 protein: CASSPDREGNQPQHF. In DNA form, the CDR3 reads TGTGCCAGCAGTCCCGACAGGGAGGGCAATCAGCCCCAGCATTTT.